This T cell receptor (beta chain) originates from a study of response to subunit inactivated influenza vaccine. Germline CDR1 DFQATT, CDR2 SNEGSKA (reference sequence). V gave up 3 bases and J gave up 2 bases, with 20 bases separating them. The CDR3 spans 17 residues. TCRdb processed the RT-PCR reads anew with MiXCR; each CDR3 protein has one entry. The sample lists under 550,000 distinct CDR3 sequences, under 9% occurring once. Study results and caveats: The study's authors posited that every seasonal influenza vaccination enlists few new T cells.

In regard to this clonotype: Its antigen remains unidentified.

This TCR derives from a man aged 50 to 69 who received an inactivated influenza vaccine. The input for sequencing was PBMCs from blood, taken less than 25 months after vaccination. The V and J genes are TRBV20-1 and TRBJ1-5; D gene unclear. The CDR3 spells CSASRLEGRSGNQPQHF. Here the CDR3 DNA reads TGCAGTGCTAGCCGATTGGAAGGGAGGTCGGGCAATCAGCCCCAGCATTTT.